The T cell receptor (beta chain) described here comes from a study of control samples from healthy donors and cancer patients. Germline values: CDR1 SNHLY, CDR2 FYNNEI. The length of the CDR3 is 15 residues. Deletions cut 4 bases from V and 1 base from J, with 11 bases between. Sequenced by immunoSEQ multiplex PCR; TCRdb stores in-frame clones only, minus some. In the table there are under 200,000 clones, almost 90% of which are singletons. The chain carries TRBV2 and TRBJ2-1; D may be TRBD2 (5 bases). The receptor was derived from a woman aged 25 to 45 in good health. The specimen sequenced was blood. CDR3 residues: CASSGIAPSYNEQFF. The DNA of the CDR3 is TGTGCCAGCAGTGGCATAGCGCCTTCCTACAATGAGCAGTTCTTC.